Described below is a single T cell receptor (beta chain) sequence and its context. Its cognate antigen is unknown. This sample was taken from a study of neoadjuvant anti-PD-1 for oral cavity cancer. The study's findings and limits: Higher pretreatment Treg/Th17 ratios tracked higher pretreatment blood clonality. After neoadjuvant nivolumab, PBMC T cell clonality was significantly higher in non-responders than responders.

Germline CDR1 reads SGHAT; CDR2 reads FQNNGV. V was trimmed by 6 bases and J by 1 base, leaving 9 bases between them. There are 13 residues in the CDR3. Sequenced by immunoSEQ multiplex PCR; TCRdb stores in-frame clones only, minus some. Counted here are about 79,000 clones, around four fifths occurring once; the ten biggest clones make up 3% to 3.5%. The clonotype comes from a person between 40 and 85 years old with oral cavity squamous cell carcinoma. This chain uses TRBV11-2 with TRBJ1-1; no firm D call. The specimen comprised PBMCs, sampled before nivolumab (anti-PD-1) treatment. The DNA of the CDR3 is TGTGCCAGCAGAACCGGATCGAACACTGAAGCTTTCTTT. It encodes CASRTGSNTEAFF.